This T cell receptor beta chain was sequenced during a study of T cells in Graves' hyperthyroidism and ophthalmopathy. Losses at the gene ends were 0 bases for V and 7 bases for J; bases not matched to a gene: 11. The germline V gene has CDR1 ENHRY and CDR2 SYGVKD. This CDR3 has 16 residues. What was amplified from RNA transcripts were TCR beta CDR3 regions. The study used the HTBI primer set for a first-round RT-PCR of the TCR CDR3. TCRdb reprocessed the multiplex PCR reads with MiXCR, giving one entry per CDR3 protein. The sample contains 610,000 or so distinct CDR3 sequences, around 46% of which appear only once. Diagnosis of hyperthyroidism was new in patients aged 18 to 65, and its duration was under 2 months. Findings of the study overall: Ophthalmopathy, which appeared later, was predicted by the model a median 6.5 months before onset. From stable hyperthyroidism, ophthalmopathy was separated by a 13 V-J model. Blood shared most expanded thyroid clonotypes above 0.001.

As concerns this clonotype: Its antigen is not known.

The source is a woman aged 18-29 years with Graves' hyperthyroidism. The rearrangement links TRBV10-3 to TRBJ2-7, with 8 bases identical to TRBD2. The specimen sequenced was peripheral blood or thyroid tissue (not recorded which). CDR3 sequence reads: CAISESSGSPHNEQYF. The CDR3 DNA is TGTGCCATCAGTGAGTCGAGCGGGAGTCCCCACAATGAGCAGTACTTC.